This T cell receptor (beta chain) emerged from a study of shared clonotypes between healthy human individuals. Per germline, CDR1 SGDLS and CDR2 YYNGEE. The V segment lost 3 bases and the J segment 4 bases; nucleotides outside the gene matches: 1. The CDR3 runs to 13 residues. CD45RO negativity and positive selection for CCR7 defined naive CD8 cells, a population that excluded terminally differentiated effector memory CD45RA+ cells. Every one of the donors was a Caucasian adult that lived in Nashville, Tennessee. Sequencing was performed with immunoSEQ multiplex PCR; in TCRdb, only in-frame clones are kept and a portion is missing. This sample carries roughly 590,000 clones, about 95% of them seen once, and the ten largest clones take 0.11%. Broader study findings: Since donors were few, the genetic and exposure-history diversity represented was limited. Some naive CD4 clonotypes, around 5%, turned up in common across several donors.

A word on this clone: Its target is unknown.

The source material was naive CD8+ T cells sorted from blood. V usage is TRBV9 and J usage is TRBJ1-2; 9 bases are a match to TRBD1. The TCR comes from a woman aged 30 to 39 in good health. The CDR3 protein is CASSGQGVYGYTF. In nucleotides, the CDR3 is TGTGCCAGCAGCGGACAGGGGGTCTATGGCTACACCTTC.